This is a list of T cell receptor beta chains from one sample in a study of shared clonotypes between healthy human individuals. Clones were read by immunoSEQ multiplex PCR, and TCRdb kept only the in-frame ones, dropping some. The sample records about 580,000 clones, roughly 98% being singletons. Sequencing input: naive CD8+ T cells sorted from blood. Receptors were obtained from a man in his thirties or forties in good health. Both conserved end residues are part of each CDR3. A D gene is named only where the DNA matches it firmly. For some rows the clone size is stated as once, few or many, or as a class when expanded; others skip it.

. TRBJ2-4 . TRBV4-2 CASSQVGARNIQYF TGTGCCAGCAGCCAAGTCGGGGCCAGAAACATTCAGTACTTC
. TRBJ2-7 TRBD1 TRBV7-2 CASSLVGGTGNEQYF TGTGCCAGCAGCTTAGTTGGGGGGACAGGGAACGAGCAGTACTTC
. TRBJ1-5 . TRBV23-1 CASSQGHRGNYKPQHF TGCGCCAGCAGTCAAGGTCATCGGGGAAATTACAAGCCCCAGCATTTT
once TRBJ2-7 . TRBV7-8 CASSLELASATYEQYF TGTGCCAGCAGCTTAGAACTGGCTAGCGCCACCTACGAGCAGTACTTC
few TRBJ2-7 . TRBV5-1 CASSLVSRDEQYF TGCGCCAGCAGCTTGGTCTCGCGGGACGAGCAGTACTTC
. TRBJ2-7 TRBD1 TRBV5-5 CASSLETGGVIRYGQYF TGTGCCAGCAGCTTGGAGACAGGGGGCGTCATAAGATATGGGCAGTACTTC
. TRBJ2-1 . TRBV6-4 CASSDSVWGGRQFF TGTGCCAGCAGTGACTCGGTGTGGGGAGGTCGCCAGTTCTTC
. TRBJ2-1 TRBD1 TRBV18 CASSPGTGLDDEQFF TGTGCCAGCTCACCCGGGACAGGGCTGGACGATGAGCAGTTCTTC
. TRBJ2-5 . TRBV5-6 CASLASSETQYF TGTGCCAGCCTGGCTAGCAGTGAGACCCAGTACTTC
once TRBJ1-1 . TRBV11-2 CASSLGILPEAFF TGTGCCAGCAGCTTAGGGATCCTCCCTGAAGCTTTCTTT
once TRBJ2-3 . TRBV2 CASSDLGNTDTQYF TGTGCCAGCAGTGATTTGGGCAACACAGATACGCAGTATTTT
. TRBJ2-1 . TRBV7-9 CASSLGRPDNEQFF TGTGCCAGCAGCTTGGGCAGGCCCGACAATGAGCAGTTCTTC
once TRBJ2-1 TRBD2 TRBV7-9 CASSLGTSGYNEQFF TGTGCCAGCAGCCTCGGGACTAGCGGGTACAATGAGCAGTTCTTC